This TCR beta chain was obtained from a study of T-cell memory formation after mild COVID-19. About the study: Each donor largely had its own TCR clusters.

This clonotype was observed a handful of times. From 5'RACE with constant-segment primers came TCR alpha and TCR beta cDNA libraries that carried sample barcodes and UMIs. TCRdb ran MiXCR on the 5' RACE reads and lists one entry per CDR3 protein. This sample has approximately 250,000 distinct CDR3 sequences, with 16% found just once. V lost 7 bases to trimming and J lost 6 bases; unmatched junction nucleotides: 7. CDR3 size: 14 residues. Germline CDR1 reads MNHEY; CDR2 reads SMNVEV (reference sequence). This TCR came from a man aged 18-30 years who had mild COVID-19 (a few samples of this study predate the infection). Cell type and time point are not known. The genes are TRBV27 and TRBJ2-3, with 10 bases identical to TRBD2. The sequenced sample was PBMCs or a T cell subset sorted from them (not recorded which). CDR3 coding DNA: TGTGCCAGCAAGAGGCTAGCGGGGGTGGATACGCAGTATTTT. Its translation is CASKRLAGVDTQYF.